Detailed here is one TCR beta chain. Trimming shortened V by 0 bases and J by 8 bases, and 16 bases separated the two germline ends. The CDR3 has 15 residues. Germline CDR1 reads MRHNA; CDR2 reads SNTAGT. Generated by immunoSEQ multiplex PCR, the TCRdb table keeps only in-frame clones and is missing some. Here the sample spans a few hundred thousand clones, roughly 90% being singletons. The sample is drawn from a study of blood T cell repertoires in COVID-19. Study-level information: Samples taken during acute and convalescent COVID-19 were collected in the United States, Italy and Spain. Sample material is recorded as cDNA or gDNA derived from T cells, B-cell-depleted T cells, or PBMCs.

The TCR originated in a man aged 18 to 29 with active or convalescent COVID-19. Sequencing input: peripheral blood. The gene calls are TRBV6-4 and TRBJ1-2; possibly TRBD1 for D (6 bases). This CDR3 is CASSDSGLAGAGYTF. The CDR3 DNA reads TGTGCCAGCAGTGACTCTGGGCTCGCAGGGGCCGGCTACACCTTC.